The 31 T cell receptor beta chains presented below share a single source sample, sequenced in a study of CD8 T cells in Susac syndrome. Roughly 0.45 to 1 ug RNA was reverse transcribed with random hexamers. One entry per CDR3 protein, called by TCRdb with MiXCR from the immunoSEQ multiplex PCR reads. The sample has some 190,000 distinct CDR3 sequences, just under 95% seen once. Sequencing was carried out using CD4+ T cells from PBMCs. The receptors were sampled from a human donor in good health.

J is TRBJ2-4 and V is TRBV29-1; no firm D call. Per the germline V gene, CDR1 is SQVTM and CDR2 is ANQGSEA. The CDR3 length is 14 residues. V was trimmed by 4 bases and J by 0 bases, leaving 10 bases between them. CDR3 in DNA: TGCAGCGTTGTTGACCTACTAGCCAAAAACATTCAGTACTTC. It is translated as CSVVDLLAKNIQYF.

V gene TRBV29-1 combines with J gene TRBJ2-3; D unclear. V lost 1 base and J 6 bases, leaving 11 bases between the germline ends. Germline-derived CDR1 and CDR2 are SQVTM and ANQGSEA. The CDR3 consists of 13 residues. CDR3 nucleotides: TGCAGCGTTGAAGGGCGAACGAGGGATACGCAGTATTTT. This sequence encodes CSVEGRTRDTQYF.

This chain uses TRBV25-1 with TRBJ2-3; possibly TRBD2 for D (6 bases). From germline, CDR1 is MGHDK and CDR2 SYGVNS. Trimming pared 6 bases from V and 0 bases from J, leaving 13 bases between. The CDR3 has 15 amino acids. DNA of the CDR3: TGTGCCAGCAGGGGGCGGGACGGGAGCACAGATACGCAGTATTTT. This encodes CASRGRDGSTDTQYF.

This chain connects TRBV20-1 to TRBJ2-1; 7 nucleotides line up with TRBD1. This CDR3 is built from 15 residues. The junction had 10 bases not matched to a gene; V was cut back by 6 bases and J by 2 bases. Germline V lookup: CDR1 DFQATT, CDR2 SNEGSKA (reference sequence). The CDR3 is CSAVGTERTYNEQFF. The CDR3 DNA sequence: TGCAGTGCGGTCGGGACAGAACGAACCTACAATGAGCAGTTCTTC.

The rearrangement links TRBV20-1 to TRBJ2-2; either TRBD1 or TRBD2 may fit D (5 bases each). This CDR3 has 13 amino acids. Germline V lookup: CDR1 DFQATT, CDR2 SNEGSKA (reference sequence). The CDR3 DNA reads as TGCAGCTTCCGGGACCAGAACACCGGGGAGCTGTTTTTT. It is translated as CSFRDQNTGELFF.

This sequence joins TRBV30 and TRBJ2-1, with D tentatively TRBD2 (6 bases). Germline V gene data show CDR1 as GTSNPN and CDR2 as SVGIG (reference sequence). CDR3 length equals 14 residues. Trimming removed 0 bases at V and 1 base at J, with 7 bases between. The CDR3 protein is CAWSVEGSYNEQFF. As DNA, the CDR3 is TGTGCCTGGAGTGTGGAGGGATCCTACAATGAGCAGTTCTTC.

This chain joins TRBV7-3 and TRBJ2-1, with 8 positions matching TRBD2. The junction had 8 bases not matched to a gene; V was cut back by 8 bases and J by 5 bases. The CDR3 loop spans 14 amino acids. Germline V gene data show CDR1 as SGHTA and CDR2 as FQGTGA. CDR3 in DNA: TGTGCCAGCTCCACGGGAGGGCCAAACAATGAGCAGTTCTTC. It specifies CASSTGGPNNEQFF. The entire variable domain, with the rest obtained from reference TRBV7-3 and TRBJ2-1, is as follows: GAGVSQTPSNKVTEKGKYVELRCDPISGHTALYWYRQSLGQGPEFLIYFQGTGAADDSGLPNDRFFAVRPEGSVSTLKIQRTERGDSAVYLCASSTGGPNNEQFFGPGTRLTVL.

The chain links TRBV29-1 to TRBJ1-2; TRBD1 aligns across 10 bases. Germline lookup yields CDR1 SQVTM and CDR2 ANQGSEA. V lost 4 bases to trimming and J lost 8 bases; unmatched junction nucleotides: 10. CDR3 length: 14 residues. As DNA, the CDR3 is TGCAGCGTTGGTTCGGGACAGGGGTTGGGGGGCTACACCTTC. It yields the protein CSVGSGQGLGGYTF.

V is TRBV29-1 and J is TRBJ2-1; 7 nucleotides match TRBD1. Germline CDR1 and CDR2: SQVTM and ANQGSEA. The CDR3 contains 16 residues. With V trimmed by 3 bases and J by 6 bases, 14 bases remained unmatched. The CDR3: CSVDFEGARFPNEQFF. The CDR3 bases are TGCAGCGTTGACTTCGAGGGGGCAAGGTTCCCCAATGAGCAGTTCTTC.

V and J are TRBV7-2 and TRBJ2-5; TRBD1 might be the D (6 bases). Germline V gene lookup returns CDR1 SGHTA and CDR2 FQGNSA. This CDR3 has 15 residues. Trimming removed 2 bases at V and 2 bases at J, with 12 bases between. CDR3 nucleotides: TGTGCCAGCAGCTTACCGGGACACCCGCAAGAGACCCAGTACTTC. It encodes CASSLPGHPQETQYF.

The V gene is TRBV4-3, the J gene TRBJ2-4; maybe TRBD1 (6 bases). Germline CDR1 reads LGHNA; CDR2 reads YSLEER. The ends were cut back, 4 bases at V and 9 bases at J, with 19 bases in the middle. CDR3 length equals 15 residues. Here the CDR3 reads CASSLRLLEGGIQYF. In DNA, the CDR3 is TGCGCCAGCAGCCTTCGACTTCTGGAAGGGGGCATTCAGTACTTC.

The rearrangement joins TRBV29-1 to TRBJ2-7; no firm D call. Germline values: CDR1 SQVTM, CDR2 ANQGSEA. Trimming shortened V by 4 bases and J by 1 base, and 8 bases separated the two germline ends. The CDR3 spans 12 residues. The CDR3 is CSVADGSYEQYF. CDR3 in DNA: TGCAGCGTTGCAGACGGATCCTACGAGCAGTACTTC.

CDR3 region: CATSRQKGRLNTGELFF. Written as DNA, the CDR3 is TGTGCCACCAGCAGACAAAAGGGGCGCTTGAACACCGGGGAGCTGTTTTTT. The rearrangement uses TRBV15 and TRBJ2-2; D might be TRBD1 (5 bases). Per germline, CDR1 LNHNV and CDR2 YYDKDF (reference sequence). The CDR3 is 17 amino acids. V was cut by 2 bases and J by 1 base, with 14 bases left in between.

The rearrangement uses TRBV12-3 or TRBV12-4 and TRBJ2-5; 10 bases fit TRBD2. The CDR3 covers 16 residues. Trimming cost V 4 bases and J 0 bases; bases outside gene matches: 5. CDR3: CASSSGLARDQETQYF. The CDR3 DNA reads as TGTGCCAGCAGTTCGGGACTAGCGCGAGACCAAGAGACCCAGTACTTC.

J is TRBJ2-7 and V is TRBV3-1; 13 bases agree with TRBD2. This CDR3 region has 18 residues. Germline lookup yields CDR1 LGHDT and CDR2 YNNKEL (reference sequence). The junction had 6 bases not matched to a gene; V was cut back by 1 base and J by 0 bases. The CDR3 sequence: CASSQVPWTSGGSYEQYF. Here the CDR3 DNA reads TGTGCCAGCAGCCAAGTTCCATGGACTAGCGGGGGCTCCTACGAGCAGTACTTC.

This chain joins TRBV27 and TRBJ2-3; 7 nucleotides align to TRBD1. The length of the CDR3 is 16 residues. Germline CDR1 and CDR2: MNHEY and SMNVEV (reference sequence). The junction had 10 bases not matched to a gene; V was cut back by 7 bases and J by 0 bases. Here the CDR3 DNA reads TGTGCCAGCAACCCCCCGGGGACAGCTAGCACAGATACGCAGTATTTT. It is translated as CASNPPGTASTDTQYF.

The chain combines TRBV12-3 or TRBV12-4 with TRBJ2-3, with 7 positions matching TRBD2. V shed 3 bases, J shed 8 bases, and the junction held 2 bases outside the gene matches. This CDR3 spans 12 amino acids. The CDR3 is CASSLAGVTQYF. CDR3 DNA: TGTGCCAGCAGTTTGGCGGGGGTTACGCAGTATTTT.

The V and J genes are TRBV27 and TRBJ1-5; TRBD1 might be the D (6 bases). V lost 6 bases to trimming and J lost 9 bases, with 18 bases between them. This CDR3 comprises 14 residues. Per germline, CDR1 MNHEY and CDR2 SMNVEV (reference sequence). CDR3 residues: CASSPRGPLWPQHF. For the CDR3, the DNA is TGTGCCAGCAGCCCCAGGGGCCCCCTGTGGCCCCAGCATTTT.

The genes are TRBV7-2 and TRBJ2-7; perhaps D is TRBD1 or TRBD2 (5 bases each). Germline-derived CDR1 and CDR2 are SGHTA and FQGNSA. This CDR3 region has 15 residues. V shed 2 bases and J shed 6 bases, with 17 bases lying between them. This CDR3 is CASSLSGGDGGEQYF. CDR3 nucleotide sequence: TGTGCCAGCAGCTTATCTGGGGGAGACGGTGGCGAGCAGTACTTC. Full variable domain (rest looked up from reference TRBV7-2 and TRBJ2-7): GAGVSQSPSNKVTEKGKDVELRCDPISGHTALYWYRQSLGQGLEFLIYFQGNSAPDKSGLPSDRFSAERTGGSVSTLTIQRTQQEDSAVYLCASSLSGGDGGEQYFGPGTRLTVT.

The genes are TRBV29-1 and TRBJ2-2; no definite D call. The V and J ends lost 6 bases and 2 bases respectively, with 4 bases between them. Per germline, CDR1 SQVTM and CDR2 ANQGSEA. The CDR3 is 11 residues long. DNA of the CDR3: TGCAGCGTCCGAAACACCGGGGAGCTGTTTTTT. Amino acids: CSVRNTGELFF.

The chain combines TRBV2 with TRBJ2-2; D is possibly TRBD2 (5 bases). Germline CDR1 reads SNHLY; CDR2 reads FYNNEI. The CDR3 has 13 residues. Deletions cut 3 bases from V and 4 bases from J, with 6 bases between. The CDR3 region is CASSDGGTGELFF. CDR3 nucleotide sequence: TGTGCCAGCAGTGATGGAGGCACCGGGGAGCTGTTTTTT.

This clonotype was observed a single time. V is TRBV14 and J is TRBJ2-5; D gene uncertain. The germline V gene encodes CDR1 SGHDN and CDR2 FVKESK. The V gene lost 2 bases and the J gene lost 3 bases, with 10 bases spanning the gap. The length of the CDR3 is 14 residues. This CDR3 is CASSQLVGEETQYF. CDR3 sequence (DNA): TGTGCCAGCAGCCAATTGGTCGGAGAAGAGACCCAGTACTTC.

J is TRBJ1-2 and V is TRBV20-1; D perhaps matches TRBD1 (6 bases). The CDR3 length is 11 residues. Germline-derived CDR1 and CDR2 are DFQATT and SNEGSKA (reference sequence). Between the trimmed V and J ends, which lost 7 bases and 7 bases, there was a span of 13 bases. The CDR3 here is CSVWGAGGYTF. The CDR3 nucleotides read TGCAGTGTCTGGGGGGCTGGTGGCTACACCTTC.

The gene calls are TRBV2 and TRBJ1-2; D not certain. Germline values: CDR1 SNHLY, CDR2 FYNNEI. V was cut by 7 bases and J by 7 bases, with 16 bases left in between. CDR3 length: 13 amino acids. CDR3 sequence: CASILEGDGGYTF. CDR3 nucleotide sequence: TGTGCCAGCATCCTAGAAGGTGACGGTGGCTACACCTTC.

The chain recombines TRBV4-3 with TRBJ2-1; 15 bases fit TRBD2. CDR1 and CDR2 from the germline V gene are LGHNA and YSLEER. The CDR3 has 16 residues. The V segment lost 4 bases and the J segment 8 bases; nucleotides outside the gene matches: 6. This CDR3 reads CASSPPGTSGRYEQFF. CDR3 DNA sequence: TGCGCCAGCAGCCCGCCCGGGACTAGCGGGAGGTATGAGCAGTTCTTC.

This CDR3 is CASSYDKIGGRAEFF. In nucleotides, the CDR3 is TGTGCCAGCAGTTACGACAAAATCGGGGGGCGCGCAGAGTTCTTC. The chain carries TRBV6-5 and TRBJ2-1; possibly TRBD2 for D (7 bases). Trimming removed 2 bases from V and 14 bases from J, with 22 bases in between. Germline lookup yields CDR1 MNHEY and CDR2 SVGAGI. The CDR3 has 15 residues.

The chain joins TRBV29-1 to TRBJ2-3; D gene uncertain. The CDR3 has 15 residues. CDR1 and CDR2 from the germline V gene are SQVTM and ANQGSEA. V was trimmed by 5 bases and J by 2 bases, leaving 17 bases between them. CDR3 amino acids: CSVTVSRRPTDTQYF. Written as DNA, the CDR3 is TGCAGCGTTACAGTAAGCCGAAGGCCCACAGATACGCAGTATTTT.

The count of this clonotype is one. The chain recombines TRBV5-6 with TRBJ2-1, with 11 bases lining up with TRBD2. V dropped 4 bases and J dropped 7; count of bases not matched to a gene: 10. The germline V gene has CDR1 SGHDT and CDR2 YYEEEE. CDR3 length equals 16 residues. CDR3 amino acids: CASSPLAGGHRNEQFF. CDR3 in DNA: TGTGCCAGCAGCCCTCTAGCGGGAGGACATCGTAATGAGCAGTTCTTC.

This chain uses TRBV12-3 or TRBV12-4 with TRBJ2-2, with a weak D call TRBD1 (5 bases). The V gene lost 6 bases and the J gene lost 2 bases, with 10 bases spanning the gap. The CDR3 runs 14 residues. The CDR3 DNA reads as TGTGCCAGCAGCCGCGGACAAAACACCGGGGAGCTGTTTTTT. Residues: CASSRGQNTGELFF.

This chain joins TRBV15 and TRBJ2-5; no reliable D call. Germline CDR1 LNHNV, CDR2 YYDKDF (reference sequence). V gave up 6 bases and J gave up 4 bases, with 12 bases separating them. The CDR3 extends over 13 amino acids. Here the CDR3 reads CATRRPSTETQYF. As DNA, the CDR3 is TGTGCCACCAGAAGACCCAGTACAGAGACCCAGTACTTC.

The chain couples TRBV29-1 to TRBJ1-2, with 8 bases identical to TRBD1. The CDR3 sequence is 13 residues long. With V trimmed by 4 bases and J by 4 bases, 5 bases remained unmatched. Germline CDR1 SQVTM, CDR2 ANQGSEA. CDR3 sequence: CSVGDGQGYGYTF. The CDR3 bases are TGCAGCGTTGGTGATGGACAGGGCTATGGCTACACCTTC.